The rows below give T cell receptor beta chains drawn from one sample of a study of T cells in Graves' hyperthyroidism and ophthalmopathy. TCRdb analysed the multiplex PCR reads with MiXCR anew, one entry per CDR3 protein. There are fewer than 350,000 distinct CDR3 sequences in the sample; approximately 12% occur only once, and approximately 8.6% lies in the top ten. The sample comprised blood. These receptor sequences come from a woman in her 30s with Graves' hyperthyroidism that later progressed to Graves' ophthalmopathy. Both conserved end residues are part of each CDR3. Each record gives: clone size, J gene, D gene, V gene, CDR3 protein, CDR3 DNA. D genes are given only for firm matches. Rows may omit the clone size; those that give it use once, few, many or a size class.

many TRBJ1-6 NA TRBV11-2 CASSLDGGSPLHF TGTGCCAGCAGCTTAGATGGGGGTTCACCCCTCCACTTT
NA TRBJ2-3 TRBD2 TRBV6-2/TRBV6-3 CASNPPGGRGSTDTQYF TGTGCCAGCAACCCCCCTGGCGGGAGAGGGAGCACAGATACGCAGTATTTT
NA TRBJ2-3 NA TRBV14 CASSQVAAGTDTQYF TGTGCCAGCAGCCAAGTGGCGGCCGGCACAGATACGCAGTATTTT
many TRBJ2-7 NA TRBV10-3 CAISAMDPSGPEQYF TGTGCCATCAGTGCCATGGACCCGTCAGGGCCCGAGCAGTACTTC
many TRBJ1-5 NA TRBV18 CASSPLAVDSNQPQHF TGTGCCAGCTCACCACTGGCAGTCGATAGCAATCAGCCCCAGCATTTT
many TRBJ2-3 NA TRBV29-1 CSVEGGVNTDTQYF TGCAGCGTTGAAGGGGGCGTGAACACAGATACGCAGTATTTT
few TRBJ2-7 TRBD2 TRBV6-2/TRBV6-3 CASAPGGSSYEQYF TGTGCCAGCGCCCCGGGGGGGAGCTCCTACGAGCAGTACTTC
many TRBJ2-2 TRBD2 TRBV27 CASSPRDYPNTGELFF TGTGCCAGCAGTCCCCGGGACTACCCTAACACCGGGGAGCTGTTTTTT
many TRBJ2-5 TRBD2 TRBV2 CASSWTSGKETQYF TGTGCCAGCAGTTGGACTAGCGGAAAAGAGACCCAGTACTTC
many TRBJ2-7 NA TRBV24-1 CATSDLPPRDASYEQYF TGTGCCACCAGTGATTTGCCCCCGCGGGACGCCTCCTACGAGCAGTACTTC
many TRBJ1-3 NA TRBV28 CASSFEISISGNTIYF TGTGCCAGCAGTTTTGAAATCTCCATCTCTGGAAACACCATATATTTT
few TRBJ1-3 NA TRBV29-1 CSVEDGGESSGNTIYF TGCAGCGTTGAAGATGGGGGGGAAAGCTCTGGAAACACCATATATTTT
few TRBJ1-1 NA TRBV7-9 CASSLREMNTEAFF TGTGCCAGCAGCTTACGTGAAATGAACACTGAAGCTTTCTTT
once TRBJ2-2 NA TRBV5-1 CASSFEGTYTGELFF TGCGCCAGCAGCTTTGAGGGGACCTACACCGGGGAGCTGTTTTTT
many TRBJ2-7 NA TRBV6-2/TRBV6-3 CASTPSGTYSYEQYF TGTGCCAGCACCCCCTCCGGGACATACTCCTACGAGCAGTACTTC
NA TRBJ2-1 TRBD2 TRBV29-1 CSVTKLALNEQFF TGCAGCGTTACCAAACTAGCGCTCAATGAGCAGTTCTTC
few TRBJ2-1 TRBD1 TRBV6-1 CASSSRTGKFVNEQFF TGTGCCAGCAGTAGCAGGACAGGGAAGTTCGTCAATGAGCAGTTCTTC
NA TRBJ1-1 NA TRBV12-3/TRBV12-4 CASSLGIVDTEAFF TGTGCCAGCAGTTTGGGGATCGTGGACACTGAAGCTTTCTTT
many TRBJ2-2 NA TRBV28 CASSLWRPNTGELFF TGTGCCAGCAGTTTGTGGAGGCCGAACACCGGGGAGCTGTTTTTT
many TRBJ1-4 TRBD1 TRBV3-1 CASSQARTGANEKLFF TGTGCCAGCAGCCAAGCTCGGACAGGGGCTAATGAAAAACTGTTTTTT
many TRBJ2-7 NA TRBV27 CASSLSSGPYEQYF TGTGCCAGCAGTTTATCTAGCGGACCCTACGAGCAGTACTTC
many TRBJ2-1 TRBD1 TRBV10-3 CAISESATGGDEQFF TGTGCCATCAGTGAGTCGGCGACAGGGGGCGATGAGCAGTTCTTC
many TRBJ1-1 NA TRBV2 CASAPGVNTEAFF TGTGCCAGCGCGCCAGGGGTGAACACTGAAGCTTTCTTT
many TRBJ2-3 TRBD2 TRBV13 CASSPGLAGPLTDTQYF TGTGCCAGCAGCCCGGGACTAGCGGGACCCCTCACAGATACGCAGTATTTT